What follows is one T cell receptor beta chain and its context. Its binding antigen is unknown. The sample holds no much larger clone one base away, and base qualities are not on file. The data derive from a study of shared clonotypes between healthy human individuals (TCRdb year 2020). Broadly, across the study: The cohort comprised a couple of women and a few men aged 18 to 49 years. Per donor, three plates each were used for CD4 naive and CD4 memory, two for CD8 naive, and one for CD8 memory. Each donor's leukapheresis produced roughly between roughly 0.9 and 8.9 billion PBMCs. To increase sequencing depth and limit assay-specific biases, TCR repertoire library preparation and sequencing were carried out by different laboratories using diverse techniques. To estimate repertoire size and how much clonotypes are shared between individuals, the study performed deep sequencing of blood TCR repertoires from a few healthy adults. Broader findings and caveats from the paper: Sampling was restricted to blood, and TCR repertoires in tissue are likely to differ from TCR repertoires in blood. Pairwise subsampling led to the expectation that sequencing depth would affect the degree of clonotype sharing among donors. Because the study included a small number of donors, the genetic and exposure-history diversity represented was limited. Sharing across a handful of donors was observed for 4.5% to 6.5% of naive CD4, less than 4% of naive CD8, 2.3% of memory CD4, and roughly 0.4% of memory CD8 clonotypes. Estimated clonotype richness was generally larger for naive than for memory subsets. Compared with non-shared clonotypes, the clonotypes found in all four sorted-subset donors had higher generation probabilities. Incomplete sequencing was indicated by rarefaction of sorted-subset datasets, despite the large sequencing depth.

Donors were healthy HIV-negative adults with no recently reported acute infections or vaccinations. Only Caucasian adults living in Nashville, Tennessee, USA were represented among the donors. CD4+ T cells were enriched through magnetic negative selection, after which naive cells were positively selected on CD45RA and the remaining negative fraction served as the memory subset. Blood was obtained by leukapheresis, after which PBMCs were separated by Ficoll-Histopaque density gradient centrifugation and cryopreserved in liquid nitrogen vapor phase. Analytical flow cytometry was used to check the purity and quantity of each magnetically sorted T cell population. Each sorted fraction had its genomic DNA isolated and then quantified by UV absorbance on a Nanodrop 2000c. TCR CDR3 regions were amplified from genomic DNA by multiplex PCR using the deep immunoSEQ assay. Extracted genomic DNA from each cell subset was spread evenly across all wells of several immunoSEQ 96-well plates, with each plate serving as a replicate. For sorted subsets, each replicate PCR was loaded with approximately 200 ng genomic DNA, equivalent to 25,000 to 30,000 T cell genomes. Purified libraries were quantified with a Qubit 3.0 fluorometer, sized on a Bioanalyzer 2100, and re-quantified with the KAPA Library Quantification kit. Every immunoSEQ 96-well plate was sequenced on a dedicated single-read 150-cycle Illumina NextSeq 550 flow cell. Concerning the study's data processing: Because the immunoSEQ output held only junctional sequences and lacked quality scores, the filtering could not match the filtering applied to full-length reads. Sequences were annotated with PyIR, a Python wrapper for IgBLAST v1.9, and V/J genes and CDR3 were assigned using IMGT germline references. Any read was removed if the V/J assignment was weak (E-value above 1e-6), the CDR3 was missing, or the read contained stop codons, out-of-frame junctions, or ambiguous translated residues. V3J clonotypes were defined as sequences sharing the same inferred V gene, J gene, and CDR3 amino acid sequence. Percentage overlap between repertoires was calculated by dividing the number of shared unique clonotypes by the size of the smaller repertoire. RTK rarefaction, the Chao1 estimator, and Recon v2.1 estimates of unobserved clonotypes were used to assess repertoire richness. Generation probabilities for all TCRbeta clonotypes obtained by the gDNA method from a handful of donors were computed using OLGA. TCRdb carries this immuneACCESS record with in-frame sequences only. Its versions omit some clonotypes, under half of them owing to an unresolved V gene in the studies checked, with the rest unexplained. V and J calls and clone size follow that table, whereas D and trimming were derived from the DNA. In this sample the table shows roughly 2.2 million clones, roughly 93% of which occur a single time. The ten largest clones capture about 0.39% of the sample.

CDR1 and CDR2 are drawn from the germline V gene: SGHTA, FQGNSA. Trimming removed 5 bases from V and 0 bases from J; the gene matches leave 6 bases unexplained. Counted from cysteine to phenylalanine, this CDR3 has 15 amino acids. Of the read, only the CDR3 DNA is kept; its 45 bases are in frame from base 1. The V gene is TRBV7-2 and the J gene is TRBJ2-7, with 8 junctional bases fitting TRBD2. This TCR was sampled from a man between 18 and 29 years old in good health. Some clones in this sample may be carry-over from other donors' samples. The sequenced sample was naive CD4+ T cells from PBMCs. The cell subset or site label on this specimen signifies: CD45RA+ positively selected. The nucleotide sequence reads TGTGCCAGCAGCATATCCGGGACTAGCTCCTACGAGCAGTACTTC. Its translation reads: CASSISGTSSYEQYF.